This T cell receptor beta chain is drawn from a study of identifying expanded T cells in peripheral blood. General observations from the study: Technical replicates showed around 1.2 changed clones; approximately two weeks roughly 15; four weeks 19. Variance in clone template counts between roughly 2-week samples significantly increased with total template count across all healthy donors.

Method: immunoSEQ multiplex PCR; TCRdb's copy keeps in-frame clones and lacks some. This table has around 75,000 clones, about 90% appearing once. No infections or other immune events were documented during collection. As to this clone: Its cognate antigen is unknown.

There are 14 residues in the CDR3. The germline V gene encodes CDR1 SGHTA and CDR2 FQGNSA. V lost 5 bases, J lost 7 bases, and 4 bases stayed unmatched. V gene TRBV7-2 combines with J gene TRBJ2-2, with 10 bases identical to TRBD1. Sequencing was done on a sample of blood. The source is a person aged 18 to 70 in good health. Here the CDR3 reads CASSRQGAVGELFF. CDR3 sequence (DNA): TGTGCCAGCAGCCGACAGGGGGCCGTCGGGGAGCTGTTTTTT.